Below are 9 T cell receptor beta chains sequenced from a single sample in a study of regulatory T cells in long-lasting Graves disease. The time point: newly diagnosed GD, antithyroid drugs for less than 3 months. The TCR library used RNA extracted from PBMCs. CDR3-region Arm-PCR and iRepertoire HTBI primers produced the TCR beta libraries. TCRdb re-derived calls from the multiplex PCR reads in MiXCR, one entry per CDR3 protein. The sample records fewer than 350,000 distinct CDR3 sequences, roughly 18% being singletons. The sequencing used peripheral blood mononuclear cells (PBMCs), collected at new diagnosis, from a patient treated with antithyroid drugs. The receptors were gathered from a female donor with Graves disease.

The chain uses TRBV29-1 and TRBJ2-5; D is perhaps TRBD2 (5 bases). This CDR3 region has 12 residues. From germline, CDR1 is SQVTM and CDR2 ANQGSEA. V lost 6 bases to trimming and J lost 3 bases, with 11 bases between them. CDR3 residues: CSVSIGEETQYF. The DNA of the CDR3 is TGCAGCGTCTCGATCGGGGAAGAGACCCAGTACTTC. The variable domain in full, completed from reference TRBV29-1 and TRBJ2-5, reads SAVISQKPSRDICQRGTSLTIQCQVDSQVTMMFWYRQQPGQSLTLIATANQGSEATYESGFVIDKFPISRPNLTFSTLTVSNMSPEDSSIYLCSVSIGEETQYFGPGTRLLVL.

In DNA, the CDR3 is TGTGCCAGCATTTATACAGGGATGGAGAATCAGCCCCAGCATTTT. Protein sequence: CASIYTGMENQPQHF. The V and J genes are TRBV28 and TRBJ1-5, with TRBD1 as a possible D gene (6 bases). The CDR3 runs to 15 residues. The germline gives CDR1 MDHEN, CDR2 SYDVKM. V lost 7 bases to trimming and J lost 4 bases, with 17 bases between them.

As regards this clonotype: This may be a read error: a much more frequent sequence differs by one nucleotide. The chain is built from TRBV6-1 and TRBJ2-7, with 7 bases that match TRBD2. There are 17 residues in the CDR3. Germline V gene data show CDR1 as MNHNS and CDR2 as SASEGT. The V segment lost 5 bases and the J segment 5 bases; nucleotides outside the gene matches: 18. CDR3 DNA sequence: TGTGCCAGCAGTCCCGGGTTTGTGGGAGGGCCTCCCGACGAGCAGTACTTC. Translation gives CASSPGFVGGPPDEQYF.

The gene calls are TRBV19 and TRBJ1-2; D is uncertain. The ends were cut back, 0 bases at V and 2 bases at J, with 10 bases in the middle. The V gene's germline CDR1 is LNHDA and CDR2 SQIVND (reference sequence). The length of the CDR3 is 15 residues. The CDR3 sequence: CASSIDLAVNYGYTF. CDR3 nucleotide sequence: TGTGCCAGTAGTATAGATCTCGCGGTAAACTATGGCTACACCTTC.

In its sample, this clonotype was seen many times. The V gene is TRBV2, the J gene TRBJ2-5; weak D call: TRBD1 (5 bases). Trimming cost V 8 bases and J 5 bases, with 24 bases left between them. This CDR3 has 16 residues. Looked up from germline, CDR1 is SNHLY and CDR2 is FYNNEI. CDR3 DNA sequence: TGTGCCAGCCTCTCCAGGCAGGTCCCAGGGAAGGAGACCCAGTACTTC. It yields the protein CASLSRQVPGKETQYF.

In the case of this clonotype: A single base separates this from a much larger clone, so it may be a read error. This CDR3 reads CSVALTSGVSYTF. The DNA of the CDR3 is TGCAGCGTGGCCCTGACGTCTGGAGTCAGCTACACCTTC. This chain joins TRBV29-1 and TRBJ1-2, with D unclear. The germline V gene has CDR1 SQVTM and CDR2 ANQGSEA. Trimming stripped 6 bases from V and 9 bases from J, with 20 bases between. The CDR3 loop spans 13 amino acids.

By proportion, this clonotype is medium-sized (0.01 to 0.1%). The chain has TRBV2 and TRBJ1-1; no firm D call. The CDR3 has 15 amino acids. CDR1 and CDR2 from the germline V gene are SNHLY and FYNNEI. V was shortened by 2 bases and J by 4 bases, with 14 bases between the two germline ends. The CDR3 reads CASSESPADLTEAFF. CDR3 sequence (DNA): TGTGCCAGCAGTGAATCCCCAGCCGACCTCACTGAAGCTTTCTTT.

The chain carries TRBV25-1 and TRBJ2-1; TRBD1 might be the D (7 bases). The CDR3 contains 15 residues. Trimming removed 6 bases from V and 4 bases from J, with 16 bases in between. Germline assignment: CDR1 MGHDK and CDR2 SYGVNS. The CDR3 DNA reads as TGTGCCAGCAGCGAACTCAGGGGGGTTTACAATGAGCAGTTCTTC. It codes for CASSELRGVYNEQFF.

This clonotype was recorded at least ten times. The V and J genes are TRBV7-2 and TRBJ1-6; D is unclear. Germline loops: CDR1 SGHTA, CDR2 FQGNSA. The CDR3 loop spans 13 amino acids. Trimming took off 4 bases at V and 10 bases at J, with 11 bases between the two ends. The CDR3 loop reads CASSSNNVSPLHF. CDR3 coding DNA: TGTGCCAGCAGCTCAAACAATGTCTCACCCCTCCACTTT.